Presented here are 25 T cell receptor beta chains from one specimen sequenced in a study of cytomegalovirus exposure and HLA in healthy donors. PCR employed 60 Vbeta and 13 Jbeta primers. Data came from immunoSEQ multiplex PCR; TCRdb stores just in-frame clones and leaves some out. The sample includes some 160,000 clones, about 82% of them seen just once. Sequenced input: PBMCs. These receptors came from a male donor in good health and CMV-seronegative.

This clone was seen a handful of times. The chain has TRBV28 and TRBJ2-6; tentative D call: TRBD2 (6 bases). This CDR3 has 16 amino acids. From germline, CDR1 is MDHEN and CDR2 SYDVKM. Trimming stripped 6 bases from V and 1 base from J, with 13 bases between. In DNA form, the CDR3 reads TGTGCCAGCAGGGAGGGGACTTCGTCTGGGGCCAACGTCCTGACTTTC. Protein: CASREGTSSGANVLTF.

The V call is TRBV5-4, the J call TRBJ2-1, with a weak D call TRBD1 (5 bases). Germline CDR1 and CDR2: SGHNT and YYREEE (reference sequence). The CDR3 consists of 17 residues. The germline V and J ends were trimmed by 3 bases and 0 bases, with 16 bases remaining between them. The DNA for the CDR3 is TGTGCCAGCAGCTCCCCAACAGGCTACGGCTCCTACAATGAGCAGTTCTTC. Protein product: CASSSPTGYGSYNEQFF.

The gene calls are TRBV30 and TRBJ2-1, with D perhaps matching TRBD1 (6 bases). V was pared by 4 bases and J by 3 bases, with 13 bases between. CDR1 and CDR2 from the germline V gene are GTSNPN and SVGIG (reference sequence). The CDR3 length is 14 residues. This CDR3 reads CAWNSGQFYNEQFF. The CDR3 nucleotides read TGTGCCTGGAACTCGGGACAATTCTACAATGAGCAGTTCTTC.

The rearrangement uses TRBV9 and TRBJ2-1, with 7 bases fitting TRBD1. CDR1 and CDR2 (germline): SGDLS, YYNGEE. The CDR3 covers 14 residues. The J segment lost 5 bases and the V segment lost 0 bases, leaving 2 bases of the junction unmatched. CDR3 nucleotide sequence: TGTGCCAGCAGCGTAGGACAGGGAGACAATGAGCAGTTCTTC. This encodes CASSVGQGDNEQFF.

The CDR3 nucleotides are TGTGCCAGCTCACCACCGGCTCAGCCCCAGCATTTT. Protein sequence: CASSPPAQPQHF. V is TRBV18 and J is TRBJ1-5; D gene uncertain. The CDR3 contains 12 residues. V lost 0 bases and J 6 bases, leaving 3 bases between the germline ends. CDR1 is KGHSH and CDR2 is LQKENI in the germline V gene. Combining the CDR3 with reference TRBV18 and TRBJ1-5 gives the whole variable domain NAGVMQNPRHLVRRRGQEARLRCSPMKGHSHVYWYRQLPEEGLKFMVYLQKENIIDESGMPKERFSAEFPKEGPSILRIQQVVRGDSAAYFCASSPPAQPQHFGDGTRLSIL.

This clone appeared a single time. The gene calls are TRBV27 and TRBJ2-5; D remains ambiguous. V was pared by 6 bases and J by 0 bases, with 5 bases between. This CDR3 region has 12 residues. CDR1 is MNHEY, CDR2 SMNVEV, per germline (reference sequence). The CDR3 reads CASSHYQETQYF. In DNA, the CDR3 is TGTGCCAGCAGCCACTACCAAGAGACCCAGTACTTC.

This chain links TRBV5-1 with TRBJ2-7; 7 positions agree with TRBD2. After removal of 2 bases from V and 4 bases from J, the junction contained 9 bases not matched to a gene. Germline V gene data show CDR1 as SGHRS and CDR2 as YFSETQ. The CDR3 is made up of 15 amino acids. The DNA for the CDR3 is TGCGCCAGCAGCTTCAGGGAGGGTAGGGTTTACGAGCAGTACTTC. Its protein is CASSFREGRVYEQYF.

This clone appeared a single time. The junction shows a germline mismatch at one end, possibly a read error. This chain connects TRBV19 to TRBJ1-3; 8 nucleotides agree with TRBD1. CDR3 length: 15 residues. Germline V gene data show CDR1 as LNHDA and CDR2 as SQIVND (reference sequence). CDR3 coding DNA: TGTGCCTGTAGGGCAGGGGGCAGGAATGGAAACACCATATATTTT. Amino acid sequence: CACRAGGRNGNTIYF.

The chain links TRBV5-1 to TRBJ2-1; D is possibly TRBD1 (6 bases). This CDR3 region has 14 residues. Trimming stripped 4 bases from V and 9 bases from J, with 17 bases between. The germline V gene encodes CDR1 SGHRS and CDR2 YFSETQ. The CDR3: CASSDVTGFSEQFF. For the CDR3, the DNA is TGCGCCAGCAGCGACGTAACAGGGTTCAGTGAGCAGTTCTTC. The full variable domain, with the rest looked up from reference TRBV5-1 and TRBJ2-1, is KAGVTQTPRYLIKTRGQQVTLSCSPISGHRSVSWYQQTPGQGLQFLFEYFSETQRNKGNFPGRFSGRQFSNSRSEMNVSTLELGDSALYLCASSDVTGFSEQFFGPGTRLTVL.

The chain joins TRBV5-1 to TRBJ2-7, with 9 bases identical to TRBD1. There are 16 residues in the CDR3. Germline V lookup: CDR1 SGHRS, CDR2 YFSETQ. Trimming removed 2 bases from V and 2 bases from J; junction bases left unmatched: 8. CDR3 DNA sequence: TGCGCCAGCAGCTTTGGTTTAGGACAGGGGACCTACGAGCAGTACTTC. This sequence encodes CASSFGLGQGTYEQYF.

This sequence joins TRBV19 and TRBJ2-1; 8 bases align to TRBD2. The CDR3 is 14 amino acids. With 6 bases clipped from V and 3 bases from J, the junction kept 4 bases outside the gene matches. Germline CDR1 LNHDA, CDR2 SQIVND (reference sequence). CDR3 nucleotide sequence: TGTGCCAGTAGACCCCGGGGGGGCTACAATGAGCAGTTCTTC. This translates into CASRPRGGYNEQFF.

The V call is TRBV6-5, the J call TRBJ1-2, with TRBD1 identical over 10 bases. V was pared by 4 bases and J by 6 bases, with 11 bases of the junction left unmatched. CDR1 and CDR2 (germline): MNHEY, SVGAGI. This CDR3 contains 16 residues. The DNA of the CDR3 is TGTGCCAGCAGTTCCCCCGGGACAGGGGACGGTAATGGCTACACCTTC. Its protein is CASSSPGTGDGNGYTF.

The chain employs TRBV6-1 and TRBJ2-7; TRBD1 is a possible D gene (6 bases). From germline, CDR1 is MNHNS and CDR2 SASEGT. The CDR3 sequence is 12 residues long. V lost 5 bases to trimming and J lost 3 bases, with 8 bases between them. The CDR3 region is CASSLQGYEQYF. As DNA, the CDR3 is TGTGCCAGCAGTTTACAGGGCTACGAGCAGTACTTC.

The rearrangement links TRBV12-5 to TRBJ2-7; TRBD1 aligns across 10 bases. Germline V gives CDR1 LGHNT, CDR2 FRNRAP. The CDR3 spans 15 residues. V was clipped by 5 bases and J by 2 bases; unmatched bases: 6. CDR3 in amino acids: CASGVPGTGAYEQYF. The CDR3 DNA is TGTGCTAGTGGTGTTCCCGGGACAGGGGCCTACGAGCAGTACTTC.

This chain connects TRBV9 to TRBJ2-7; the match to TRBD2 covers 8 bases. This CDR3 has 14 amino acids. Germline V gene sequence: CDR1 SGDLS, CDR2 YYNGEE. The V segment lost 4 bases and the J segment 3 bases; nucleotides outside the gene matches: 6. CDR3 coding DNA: TGTGCCAGCAGCCGGGGGGGAGATTTCTACGAGCAGTACTTC. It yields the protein CASSRGGDFYEQYF.

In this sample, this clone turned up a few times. In DNA, the CDR3 is TGTGCCAGCAGCTTAGGACAGGGGGGCATTTCCTCCTACGAGCAGTACTTC. It encodes CASSLGQGGISSYEQYF. The chain employs TRBV11-2 and TRBJ2-7; 9 nucleotides agree with TRBD1. The CDR3 runs 17 residues. Germline trimming cut 1 base from V and 0 bases from J; bases unmatched to any gene: 7. The germline V gene has CDR1 SGHAT and CDR2 FQNNGV.

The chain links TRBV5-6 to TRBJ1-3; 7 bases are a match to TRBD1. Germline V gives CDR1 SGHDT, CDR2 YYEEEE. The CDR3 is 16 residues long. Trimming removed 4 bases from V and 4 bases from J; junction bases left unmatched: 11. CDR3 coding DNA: TGTGCCAGCAGCCACCCCCCGGGGACAGCCGGAAACACCATATATTTT. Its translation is CASSHPPGTAGNTIYF. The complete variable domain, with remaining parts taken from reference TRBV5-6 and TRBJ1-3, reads DAGVTQSPTHLIKTRGQQVTLRCSPKSGHDTVSWYQQALGQGPQFIFQYYEEEERQRGNFPDRFSGHQFPNYSSELNVNALLLGDSALYLCASSHPPGTAGNTIYFGEGSWLTVV.

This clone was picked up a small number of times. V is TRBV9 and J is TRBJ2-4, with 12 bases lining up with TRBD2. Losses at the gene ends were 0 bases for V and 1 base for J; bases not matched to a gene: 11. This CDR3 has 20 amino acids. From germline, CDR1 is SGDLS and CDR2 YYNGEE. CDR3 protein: CASSVGQGLAGGRAKNIQYF. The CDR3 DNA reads TGTGCCAGCAGCGTAGGACAGGGGCTAGCGGGAGGGAGGGCCAAAAACATTCAGTACTTC.

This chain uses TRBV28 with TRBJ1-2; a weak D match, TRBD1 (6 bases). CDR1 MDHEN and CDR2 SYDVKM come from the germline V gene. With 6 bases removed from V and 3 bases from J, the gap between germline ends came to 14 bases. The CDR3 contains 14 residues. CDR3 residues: CASRPGGGDYGYTF. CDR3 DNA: TGTGCCAGCAGACCCGGAGGGGGGGACTATGGCTACACCTTC.

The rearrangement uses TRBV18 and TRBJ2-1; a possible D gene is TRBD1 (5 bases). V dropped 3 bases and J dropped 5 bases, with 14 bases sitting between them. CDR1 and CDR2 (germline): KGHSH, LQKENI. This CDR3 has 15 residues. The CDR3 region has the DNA TGTGCCAGCTCACCTATAACAGGAGTCAACAATGAGCAGTTCTTC. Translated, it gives CASSPITGVNNEQFF.

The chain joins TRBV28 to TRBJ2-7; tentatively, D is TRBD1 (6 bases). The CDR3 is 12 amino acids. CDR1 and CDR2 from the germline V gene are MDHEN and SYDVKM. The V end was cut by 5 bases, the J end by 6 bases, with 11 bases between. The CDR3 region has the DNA TGTGCCAGCAGTAACAGGGATCGCGAGCAGTACTTC. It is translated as CASSNRDREQYF.

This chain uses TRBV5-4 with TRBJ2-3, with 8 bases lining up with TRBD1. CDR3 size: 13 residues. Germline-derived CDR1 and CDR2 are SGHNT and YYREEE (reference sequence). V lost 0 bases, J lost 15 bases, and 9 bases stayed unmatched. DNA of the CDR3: TGTGCCAGCAGCTTGGTGGGAGGACAGGGAAGATATTTT. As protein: CASSLVGGQGRYF.

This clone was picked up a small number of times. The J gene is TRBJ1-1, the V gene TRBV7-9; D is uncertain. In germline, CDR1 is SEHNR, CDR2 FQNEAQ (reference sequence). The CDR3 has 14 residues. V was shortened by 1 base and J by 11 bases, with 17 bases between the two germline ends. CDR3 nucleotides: TGTGCCAGCAGCTTAGAGGTTAGCGCCGTAAGGGCTTTCTTT. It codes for CASSLEVSAVRAFF. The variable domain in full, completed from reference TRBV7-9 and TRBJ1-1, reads DTGVSQNPRHKITKRGQNVTFRCDPISEHNRLYWYRQTLGQGPEFLTYFQNEAQLEKSRLLSDRFSAERPKGSFSTLEIQRTEQGDSAMYLCASSLEVSAVRAFFGQGTRLTVV.

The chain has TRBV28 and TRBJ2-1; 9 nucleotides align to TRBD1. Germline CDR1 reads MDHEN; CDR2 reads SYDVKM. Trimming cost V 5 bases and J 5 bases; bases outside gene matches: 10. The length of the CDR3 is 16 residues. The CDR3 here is CASSTSGTGINNEQFF. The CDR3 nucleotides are TGTGCCAGCAGTACCTCCGGGACAGGGATAAACAATGAGCAGTTCTTC.

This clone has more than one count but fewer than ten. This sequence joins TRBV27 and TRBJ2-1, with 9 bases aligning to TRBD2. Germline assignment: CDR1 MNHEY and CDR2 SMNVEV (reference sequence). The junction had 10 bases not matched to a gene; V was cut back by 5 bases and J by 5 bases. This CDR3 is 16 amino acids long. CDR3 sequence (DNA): TGTGCCAGCAGTGCATCTGTAGCGGGGGTGAACAATGAGCAGTTCTTC. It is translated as CASSASVAGVNNEQFF.